Sequencing of this T cell receptor (beta chain) was carried out in a study of breast tumors, draining lymph nodes, adjacent tissues. Breast cancer patients provided tissue from their axillary draining lymph nodes. This clonotype was detected a few times. Its antigen remains unknown. TCRdb reanalysed the multiplex PCR reads using MiXCR and keeps one entry per CDR3 protein. The sample contains 160,000 or so distinct CDR3 sequences, 25% to 40% of which appear only once. From germline, CDR1 is LNHNV and CDR2 YYDKDF (reference sequence). This CDR3 region has 15 residues. V gave up 4 bases and J gave up 0 bases, with 10 bases separating them. General study points: Findings are consistent with lymph node origin and intratumoral expansion of most tumor T cells.

The sequencing input was axillary lymph node tissue. The chain joins TRBV15 to TRBJ2-1; perhaps D is TRBD1 or TRBD2 (5 bases each). The TCR comes from a female donor with breast cancer. Some clones in this sample may be carry-over from other donors' samples. The DNA for the CDR3 is TGTGCCACCAGCAAGGGGACGAGCTCCTACAATGAGCAGTTCTTC. It translates to CATSKGTSSYNEQFF.